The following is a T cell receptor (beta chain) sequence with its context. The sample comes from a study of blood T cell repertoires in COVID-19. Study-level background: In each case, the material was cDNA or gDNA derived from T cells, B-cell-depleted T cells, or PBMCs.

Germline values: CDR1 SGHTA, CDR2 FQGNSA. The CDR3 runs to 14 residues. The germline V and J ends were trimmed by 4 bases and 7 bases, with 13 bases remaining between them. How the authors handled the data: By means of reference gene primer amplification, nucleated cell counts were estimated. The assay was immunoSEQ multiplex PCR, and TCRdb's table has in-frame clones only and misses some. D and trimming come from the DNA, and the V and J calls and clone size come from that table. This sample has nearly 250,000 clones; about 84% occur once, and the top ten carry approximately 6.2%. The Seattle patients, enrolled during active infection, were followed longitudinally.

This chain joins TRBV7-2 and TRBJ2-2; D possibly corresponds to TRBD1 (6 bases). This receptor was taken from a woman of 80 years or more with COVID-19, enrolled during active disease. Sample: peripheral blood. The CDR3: CASSSQGLDGELFF. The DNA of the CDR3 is TGTGCCAGCAGCTCTCAGGGGTTGGACGGGGAGCTGTTTTTT.